This T cell receptor (beta chain) was identified during a study of blood T cell repertoires in COVID-19. Study details: Spain, Italy and the United States supplied samples that represented acute and convalescent COVID-19. From T cells, B-cell-depleted T cells, or PBMCs came the material, which was cDNA or gDNA.

Source study methods: Nucleated cell counts were estimated from reference gene primer amplification. Sequencing was performed with immunoSEQ multiplex PCR; in TCRdb, only in-frame clones are kept and a portion is missing. The V and J calls and clone size were taken over from that table, and D and trimming were inferred from the DNA. The data show fewer than 90,000 clones, with about two thirds seen just once and 14% held by the top ten. The germline gives CDR1 SGHTA, CDR2 FQGNSA. The CDR3 totals 13 residues. The V gene end was trimmed by 5 bases and the J gene end by 4 bases; junction bases not matched to a gene: 4.

The chain combines TRBV7-2 with TRBJ1-2, with 7 bases lining up with TRBD1. This TCR derives from a woman older than 75 with acute or convalescent COVID-19. Source material: peripheral blood. The DNA for the CDR3 is TGTGCCAGCAGCGTCACAGGGGTCTATGGCTACACCTTC. It encodes CASSVTGVYGYTF.